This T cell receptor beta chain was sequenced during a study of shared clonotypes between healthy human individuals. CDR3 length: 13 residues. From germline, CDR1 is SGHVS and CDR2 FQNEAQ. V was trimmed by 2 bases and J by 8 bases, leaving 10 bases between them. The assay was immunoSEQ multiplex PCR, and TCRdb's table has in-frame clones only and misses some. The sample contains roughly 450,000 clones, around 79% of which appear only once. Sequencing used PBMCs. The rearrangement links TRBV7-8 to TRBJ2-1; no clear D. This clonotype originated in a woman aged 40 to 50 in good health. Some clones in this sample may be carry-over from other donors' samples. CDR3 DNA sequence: TGTGCCAGCAGCTTACCCCGACGCGATGAGCAGTTCTTC. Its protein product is CASSLPRRDEQFF.